This TCR beta chain came from a study of monozygotic twins with inflammatory bowel disease. Notes on this clonotype: The antigen is unknown.

Per TCR library, approximately 3,800 ng of total RNA was used. TCRdb reprocessed the 5' RACE reads and keeps a single row for each CDR3 protein, giving no DNA. The data show about 160,000 distinct CDR3 sequences, and the top ten clones hold roughly 2.4%. Study-level results: Subtypes among T cells remained indistinguishable.

Per donor, less than 3 ml of blood was collected and frozen. Germline V gene data show CDR1 as KGHDR and CDR2 as SFDVKD. The length of the CDR3 is 17 residues. The material sequenced was blood. The source of this sequence is a human donor with ulcerative colitis or Crohn's disease, or a healthy co-twin of an affected twin (not recorded which). The chain joins TRBV24-1 to TRBJ2-1; with no DNA, the TCRdb D assignment of TRBD2 cannot be verified. CDR3 in amino acids: CATSDFRSSGRANEQFF.